The 7 T cell receptor beta chains given below trace back to one sample, sequenced in a study of CD8 T cell repertoires and HIV-1 epitope variants. Profiled with immunoSEQ multiplex PCR; TCRdb holds only in-frame clones, not every one. The sample carries 80,000 to 95,000 clones, roughly four fifths recorded once. The sample consisted of uncultured baseline CD8+ T cells from peripheral blood mononuclear cells (PBMCs). These receptors all stem from a male donor with HIV.

The rearrangement links TRBV6-6 to TRBJ1-1; D remains ambiguous. Germline-derived CDR1 and CDR2 are MNHNY and SVGAGI (reference sequence). The CDR3 loop spans 14 amino acids. V gave up 0 bases and J gave up 5 bases, with 10 bases separating them. The CDR3 spells CASSYSGLRTEAFF. CDR3 nucleotide sequence: TGTGCCAGCAGTTACTCGGGGTTAAGGACTGAAGCTTTCTTT.

V and J are TRBV5-1 and TRBJ2-3; D assignment may be TRBD1 or TRBD2 (5 bases each). Germline assignment: CDR1 SGHRS and CDR2 YFSETQ. The CDR3 covers 17 residues. The germline V and J ends were trimmed by 0 bases and 0 bases, with 14 bases remaining between them. The DNA of the CDR3 is TGCGCCAGCAGCTTGGAGGGGCGGAGGTCTAGCACAGATACGCAGTATTTT. Protein sequence: CASSLEGRRSSTDTQYF.

The rearrangement uses TRBV11-1 and TRBJ1-1; D is undetermined. CDR1 and CDR2 from the germline V gene are SGHAT and FQDESV (reference sequence). V was shortened by 4 bases and J by 11 bases, with 14 bases between the two germline ends. The CDR3 extends over 12 amino acids. For the CDR3, the DNA is TGTGCCAGCAGCTCCTTGTGGGTCGGTGCTTTCTTT. As protein: CASSSLWVGAFF.

The chain links TRBV5-1 to TRBJ2-3, with TRBD2 identical over 14 bases. Trimming removed 0 bases from V and 0 bases from J; junction bases left unmatched: 3. The CDR3 contains 18 residues. Germline CDR1 is SGHRS and CDR2 is YFSETQ. The CDR3 protein is CASSLDGTSGSSTDTQYF. The DNA of the CDR3 is TGCGCCAGCAGCTTGGACGGGACTAGCGGGAGTAGCACAGATACGCAGTATTTT.

This chain joins TRBV7-2 and TRBJ2-3; a weak D match, TRBD1 (6 bases). Germline-derived CDR1 and CDR2 are SGHTA and FQGNSA. CDR3 length: 14 amino acids. Deletions cut 1 base from V and 4 bases from J, with 9 bases between. CDR3 sequence (DNA): TGTGCCAGCAGCTTAGATGGGGGCGCAGATACGCAGTATTTT. It codes for CASSLDGGADTQYF.

J is TRBJ1-1 and V is TRBV28; the D is unclear. Germline V CDR1 and CDR2: MDHEN, SYDVKM. The CDR3 is made up of 16 amino acids. Deletions cut 3 bases from V and 0 bases from J, with 14 bases between. CDR3: CASSLVGRLMNTEAFF. CDR3 nucleotide sequence: TGTGCCAGCAGTTTGGTGGGCAGACTAATGAACACTGAAGCTTTCTTT. The whole variable domain, filled in from reference TRBV28 and TRBJ1-1, reads DVKVTQSSRYLVKRTGEKVFLECVQDMDHENMFWYRQDPGLGLRLIYFSYDVKMKEKGDIPEGYSVSREKKERFSLILESASTNQTSMYLCASSLVGRLMNTEAFFGQGTRLTVV.

The chain combines TRBV28 with TRBJ1-4, with 8 nucleotides matching TRBD1. Germline V gives CDR1 MDHEN, CDR2 SYDVKM. J lost 6 bases, V lost 4 bases, and 13 bases had no gene match. This CDR3 contains 17 residues. The CDR3, as DNA: TGTGCCAGCAGTTCCGGGGGCTTCCAGGGGGCGCATGAAAAACTGTTTTTT. Residues: CASSSGGFQGAHEKLFF. Full variable domain (remainder filled in from reference TRBV28 and TRBJ1-4): DVKVTQSSRYLVKRTGEKVFLECVQDMDHENMFWYRQDPGLGLRLIYFSYDVKMKEKGDIPEGYSVSREKKERFSLILESASTNQTSMYLCASSSGGFQGAHEKLFFGSGTQLSVL.